The 19 T cell receptor beta chains given below trace back to one sample, sequenced in a study of T cell changes during pregnancy in multiple sclerosis. Assay: immunoSEQ multiplex PCR; the TCRdb copy retains only in-frame clones and omits some. The sample lists roughly 89,000 clones, around 93% occurring once. Sequencing used peripheral blood, obtained in the third trimester of pregnancy. Every receptor here comes from a female donor with multiple sclerosis, enrolled in a pregnancy study.

The chain links TRBV4-2 to TRBJ1-1; D unresolved. V lost 0 bases to trimming and J lost 0 bases, with 8 bases between them. This CDR3 is built from 15 residues. CDR1 and CDR2 (germline): LGHNA, YNFKEQ. The DNA for the CDR3 is TGTGCCAGCAGCCAAGAAGCCAGGCTGAACACTGAAGCTTTCTTT. Its translation: CASSQEARLNTEAFF.

The CDR3 nucleotides are TGTGCCAGCAGTAAGACAGTAAGCTCCTACGAGCAGTACTTC. Translation gives CASSKTVSSYEQYF. The V call is TRBV6-6, the J call TRBJ2-7; TRBD1 might be the D (5 bases). The CDR3 has 14 residues. Germline values: CDR1 MNHNY, CDR2 SVGAGI (reference sequence). V lost 5 bases and J lost 0, with 11 bases in between.

The V call is TRBV5-6, the J call TRBJ1-5, with D hard to call. The V gene lost 2 bases and the J gene lost 5 bases, with 14 bases spanning the gap. The CDR3 has 15 residues. The germline gives CDR1 SGHDT, CDR2 YYEEEE. The CDR3 DNA reads TGTGCCAGCAGCTTTAGATCCGCGAATCATCAGCCCCAGCATTTT. Translating gives CASSFRSANHQPQHF.

V is TRBV7-2 and J is TRBJ2-7; D possibly corresponds to TRBD1 (6 bases). Trimming took off 4 bases at V and 2 bases at J, with 12 bases between the two ends. CDR1 SGHTA and CDR2 FQGNSA come from the germline V gene. The CDR3 is 14 residues long. CDR3 protein: CASSSQGGTYEQYF. The DNA for the CDR3 is TGTGCCAGCAGCTCGCAAGGGGGAACCTACGAGCAGTACTTC.

J is TRBJ2-1 and V is TRBV9, with 12 bases lining up with TRBD1. This CDR3 has 14 residues. The trim removed 3 bases at V and 8 bases at J, leaving 3 bases unmatched. Germline-derived CDR1 and CDR2 are SGDLS and YYNGEE. This CDR3 is CASSAGQGAYEQFF. The CDR3 bases are TGTGCCAGCAGCGCGGGACAGGGGGCATATGAGCAGTTCTTC.

This clone has only one observation. The chain combines TRBV7-9 with TRBJ1-3, with 7 bases aligning to TRBD1. Germline values: CDR1 SEHNR, CDR2 FQNEAQ (reference sequence). V trimming: 5 bases; J trimming: 0 bases; junction bases outside the gene matches: 4. There are 15 residues in the CDR3. CDR3 amino acids: CASSPTGFSGNTIYF. CDR3 in DNA: TGTGCCAGCAGCCCGACAGGGTTCTCTGGAAACACCATATATTTT.

This chain joins TRBV6-5 and TRBJ2-5, with D perhaps TRBD1 (5 bases). Deletions cut 8 bases from V and 0 bases from J, with 13 bases between. CDR1 is MNHEY, CDR2 SVGAGI, per germline. CDR3 length: 14 amino acids. The CDR3 sequence is CASSPTGDQETQYF. CDR3 bases: TGTGCCAGCTCACCCACAGGCGACCAAGAGACCCAGTACTTC.

The rearrangement uses TRBV9 and TRBJ1-2; 9 bases are shared with TRBD1. V dropped 1 base and J dropped 7; count of bases not matched to a gene: 8. This CDR3 contains 15 residues. Germline assignment: CDR1 SGDLS and CDR2 YYNGEE. The CDR3 is CASSVKGTGYSGYTF. Here the CDR3 DNA reads TGTGCCAGCAGCGTAAAAGGGACAGGGTATAGTGGCTACACCTTC.

The J gene is TRBJ1-5, the V gene TRBV7-2; D possibly corresponds to TRBD1 (6 bases). Germline-derived CDR1 and CDR2 are SGHTA and FQGNSA. V dropped 6 bases and J dropped 6 bases, with 24 bases sitting between them. The length of the CDR3 is 17 residues. The chain's CDR3 is CASRGGRAGEGFQPQHF. Here the CDR3 DNA reads TGTGCCAGCAGAGGGGGTCGGGCAGGGGAGGGATTTCAGCCCCAGCATTTT.

The chain joins TRBV19 to TRBJ2-1; D gene uncertain. This CDR3 has 13 amino acids. Trimming shortened V by 6 bases and J by 7 bases, and 13 bases separated the two germline ends. Germline V gene lookup returns CDR1 LNHDA and CDR2 SQIVND (reference sequence). The CDR3 coding sequence is TGTGCCAGTAGGGGCAGCCTGCGAAATGAGCAGTTCTTC. Translated, it gives CASRGSLRNEQFF. Full variable domain (missing parts from reference TRBV19 and TRBJ2-1): DGGITQSPKYLFRKEGQNVTLSCEQNLNHDAMYWYRQDPGQGLRLIYYSQIVNDFQKGDIAEGYSVSREKKESFPLTVTSAQKNPTAFYLCASRGSLRNEQFFGPGTRLTVL.

The genes are TRBV27 and TRBJ1-5; 10 bases are a match to TRBD1. V gave up 0 bases and J gave up 2 bases; unmatched junction bases: 4. CDR1 and CDR2 (germline): MNHEY, SMNVEV (reference sequence). The CDR3 loop spans 17 amino acids. CDR3: CASSLSGTGAGNQPQHF. In DNA, the CDR3 is TGTGCCAGCAGTTTATCGGGGACAGGGGCGGGCAATCAGCCCCAGCATTTT.

V is TRBV6-1 and J is TRBJ2-7, with 7 bases lining up with TRBD2. The germline gives CDR1 MNHNS, CDR2 SASEGT. With 2 bases clipped from V and 6 bases from J, the junction kept 7 bases outside the gene matches. The CDR3 length is 14 residues. DNA of the CDR3: TGTGCCAGCAGTGAAAGAGCGGGGAGTGGCGAGCAGTACTTC. Translated: CASSERAGSGEQYF.

V usage is TRBV19 and J usage is TRBJ2-3, with a possible D match to TRBD1 (6 bases). Per the germline V gene, CDR1 is LNHDA and CDR2 is SQIVND (reference sequence). There are 16 residues in the CDR3. Between the trimmed V and J ends, which lost 6 bases and 2 bases, there was a span of 18 bases. This CDR3 is CASSSGTRSFTDTQYF. The CDR3 DNA follows: TGTGCCAGTAGCTCCGGGACAAGGTCATTCACAGATACGCAGTATTTT.

A single count supports this clone. The CDR3 nucleotides read TGTGCCAGCAGTTTTCGAGGGAACGGTGGCTACACCTTC. It yields the protein CASSFRGNGGYTF. This chain uses TRBV28 with TRBJ1-2; no reliable D call. With 3 bases removed from V and 7 bases from J, the gap between germline ends came to 12 bases. The CDR3 contains 13 residues. Per the germline V gene, CDR1 is MDHEN and CDR2 is SYDVKM.

The chain employs TRBV9 and TRBJ2-1; tentative D call: TRBD1 (6 bases). This CDR3 has 17 amino acids. Trimming shortened V by 0 bases and J by 0 bases, and 13 bases separated the two germline ends. Per the germline V gene, CDR1 is SGDLS and CDR2 is YYNGEE. The CDR3 nucleotides read TGTGCCAGCAGCGTAGGAGGGGGAGTAAGCTCCTACAATGAGCAGTTCTTC. Its protein product is CASSVGGGVSSYNEQFF.

The chain employs TRBV4-3 and TRBJ1-2, with D hard to call. The ends were cut back, 0 bases at V and 2 bases at J, with 7 bases in the middle. Germline values: CDR1 LGHNA, CDR2 YSLEER. This CDR3 is 14 amino acids long. CDR3 bases: TGCGCCAGCAGCCAAGAACAGTGGAACTATGGCTACACCTTC. Encoded protein: CASSQEQWNYGYTF.

The gene calls are TRBV9 and TRBJ2-5; the match to TRBD2 covers 11 bases. Germline assignment: CDR1 SGDLS and CDR2 YYNGEE. The CDR3 has 15 amino acids. The junction had 6 bases not matched to a gene; V was cut back by 4 bases and J by 4 bases. The CDR3 loop is CASSPTGLAVETQYF. The CDR3 bases are TGTGCCAGCAGCCCGACGGGACTAGCGGTAGAGACCCAGTACTTC.

In its sample, this clone was seen a few times. The gene calls are TRBV7-6 and TRBJ1-1, with unresolved D. Looked up from germline, CDR1 is SGHVS and CDR2 is FNYEAQ. This CDR3 comprises 13 residues. V was clipped by 4 bases and J by 6 bases, with 12 bases between them. CDR3 nucleotide sequence: TGTGCCAGCAGCTCTAGGATTGGCGCTGAAGCTTTCTTT. This encodes CASSSRIGAEAFF.

The genes are TRBV5-1 and TRBJ1-4, with D unresolved. Germline CDR1 SGHRS, CDR2 YFSETQ. This CDR3 contains 17 residues. V lost 5 bases, J lost 7 bases, and 24 bases lay in between. The CDR3 protein is CASSDRGSRPSSEKLFF. DNA of the CDR3: TGCGCCAGCAGTGACCGGGGTTCTCGGCCCTCTAGTGAAAAACTGTTTTTT.